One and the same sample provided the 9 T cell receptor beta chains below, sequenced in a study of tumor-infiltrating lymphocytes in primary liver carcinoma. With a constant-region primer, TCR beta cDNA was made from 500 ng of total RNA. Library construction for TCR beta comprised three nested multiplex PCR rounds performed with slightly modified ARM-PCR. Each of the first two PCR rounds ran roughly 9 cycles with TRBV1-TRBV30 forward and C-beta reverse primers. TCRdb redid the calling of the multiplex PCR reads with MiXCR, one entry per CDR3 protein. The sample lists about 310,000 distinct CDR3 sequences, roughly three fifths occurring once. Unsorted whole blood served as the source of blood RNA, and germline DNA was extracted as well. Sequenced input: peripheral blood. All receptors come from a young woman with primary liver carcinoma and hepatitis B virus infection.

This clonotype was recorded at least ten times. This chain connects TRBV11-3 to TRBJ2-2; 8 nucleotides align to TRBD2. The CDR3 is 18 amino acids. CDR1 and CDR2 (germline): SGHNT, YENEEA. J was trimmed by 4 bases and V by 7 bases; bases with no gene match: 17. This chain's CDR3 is CASIRSRPGTRATGELFF. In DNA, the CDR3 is TGTGCCAGCATCCGCTCTCGCCCCGGGACTAGAGCCACCGGGGAGCTGTTTTTT.

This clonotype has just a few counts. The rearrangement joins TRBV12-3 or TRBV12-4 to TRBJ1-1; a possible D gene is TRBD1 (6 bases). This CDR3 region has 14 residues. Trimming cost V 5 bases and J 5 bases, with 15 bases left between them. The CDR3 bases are TGTGCCAGCAGTCTCCGGGACAAGGGAACTGAAGCTTTCTTT. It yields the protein CASSLRDKGTEAFF.

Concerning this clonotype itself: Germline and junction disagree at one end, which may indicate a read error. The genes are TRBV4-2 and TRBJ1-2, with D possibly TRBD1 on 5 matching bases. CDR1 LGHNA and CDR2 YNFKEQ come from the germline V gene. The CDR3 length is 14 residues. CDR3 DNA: TGTGCCAGTAGCCAATATTCAGGGATTGGTGGCTACACCTTC. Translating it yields CASSQYSGIGGYTF.

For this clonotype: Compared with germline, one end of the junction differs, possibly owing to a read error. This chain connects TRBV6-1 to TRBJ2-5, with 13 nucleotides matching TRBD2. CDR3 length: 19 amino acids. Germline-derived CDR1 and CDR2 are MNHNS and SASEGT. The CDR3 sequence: CASSEAQSGLAGIVETQYF. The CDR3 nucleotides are TGTGCTAGCAGTGAAGCTCAGTCGGGACTAGCGGGAATTGTTGAGACCCAGTACTTC.

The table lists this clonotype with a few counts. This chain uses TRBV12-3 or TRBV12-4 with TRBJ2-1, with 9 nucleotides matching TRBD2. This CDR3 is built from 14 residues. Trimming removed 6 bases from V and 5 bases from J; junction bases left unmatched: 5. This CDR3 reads CASRRGLADNEQFF. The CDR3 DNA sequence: TGTGCCAGCAGGAGGGGACTAGCCGACAATGAGCAGTTCTTC.

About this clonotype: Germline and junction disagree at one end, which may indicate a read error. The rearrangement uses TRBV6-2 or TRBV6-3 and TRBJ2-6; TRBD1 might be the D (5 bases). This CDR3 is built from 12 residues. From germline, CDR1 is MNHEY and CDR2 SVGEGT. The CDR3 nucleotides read TGTGCCATCCTGTCTGGGGCCAACGCCCTGACTTTC. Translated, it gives CAILSGANALTF.

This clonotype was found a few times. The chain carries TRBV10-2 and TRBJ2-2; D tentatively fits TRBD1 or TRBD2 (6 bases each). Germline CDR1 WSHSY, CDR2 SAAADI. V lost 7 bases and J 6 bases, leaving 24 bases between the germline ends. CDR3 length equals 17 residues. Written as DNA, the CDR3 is TGCGCCAGCAAGGGGGGAAAATTGGGGACCCGGGCCGGGGAGCTGTTTTTT. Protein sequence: CASKGGKLGTRAGELFF.

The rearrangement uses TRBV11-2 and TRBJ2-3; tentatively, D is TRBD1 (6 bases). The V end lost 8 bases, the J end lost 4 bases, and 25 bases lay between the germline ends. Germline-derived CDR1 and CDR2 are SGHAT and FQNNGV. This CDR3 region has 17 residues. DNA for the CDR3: TGTGCCAGCGGCACACGCCGGAAGAACAGGGTCCCAGATACGCAGTATTTT. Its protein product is CASGTRRKNRVPDTQYF.

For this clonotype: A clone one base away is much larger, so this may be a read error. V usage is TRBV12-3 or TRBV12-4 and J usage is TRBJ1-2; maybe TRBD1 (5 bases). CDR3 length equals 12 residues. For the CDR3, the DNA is TGTGCCAGCAATTTAAGGGGTAGCGGCTACACCTTC. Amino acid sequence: CASNLRGSGYTF.